Sequencing of this TCR beta chain was carried out in a study of cytomegalovirus exposure and HLA in healthy donors. The study's findings and limits: Trimming of TCR beta V- and J-genes showed a link, identified in a later analysis, to a missense DCLRE1C variant. Cytomegalovirus-associated status was assigned to about 170 TCR beta chains. Reports described diagnosis of cytomegalovirus status by the classifier as highly specific and sensitive.

The CDR3 loop spans 15 amino acids. Germline trimming cut 3 bases from V and 3 bases from J; bases unmatched to any gene: 3. From germline, CDR1 is SGHDT and CDR2 YYEEEE. PCR used 60 Vbeta primers and 13 Jbeta primers. Method: immunoSEQ multiplex PCR; TCRdb's copy keeps in-frame clones and lacks some. The profile shows under 200,000 clones, around 68% of them singletons. Only a few counts were recorded for this clone. The antigen is unknown. The sequence came from a woman aged 40-49 years in good health and CMV-seropositive. The chain combines TRBV5-6 with TRBJ2-3; the match to TRBD1 covers 11 bases. The sequencing sample was made of PBMCs. In DNA form, the CDR3 reads TGTGCCAGCAGCTCGGACAGGGGGCAGACAGATACGCAGTATTTT. This gives the protein CASSSDRGQTDTQYF.